Listed below are T cell receptor beta chains from one sample, sequenced in a study of T cells in Graves' hyperthyroidism and ophthalmopathy. One entry per CDR3 protein results from TCRdb running MiXCR on the multiplex PCR reads. This table has more than 300,000 distinct CDR3 sequences, around 15% appearing once. Sequencing was done on a sample of blood. All receptors derive from a woman in her twenties or thirties with Graves' ophthalmopathy. Both conserved end residues are part of each CDR3. D genes are given only for firm matches. Clone size is shown for a subset of rows, as once, few, many or a class of expanded clone.

j_gene,abundance,d_gene,v_gene,CDR3nt,CDR3aa
TRBJ2-7,many,TRBD1,TRBV30,TGTGCCTGGAGTGGGGAGGGACAGGGCTGGTACGAGCAGTACTTC,CAWSGEGQGWYEQYF
TRBJ1-2,few,NA,TRBV19,TGTGCCAGTAGTCCAGCGAGGATTGGGTATGGCTACACCTTC,CASSPARIGYGYTF
TRBJ1-1,many,NA,TRBV29-1,TGCAGCGTTGAAGAGCGGGGGTCGGGGACTGAAGCTTTCTTT,CSVEERGSGTEAFF
TRBJ1-1,NA,NA,TRBV6-1,TGTGCCAGCAGTGAACGGTGGGGACGGCTGAACACTGAAGCTTTCTTT,CASSERWGRLNTEAFF
TRBJ2-1,NA,NA,TRBV29-1,TGCAGCGTTGTTGGGGGGCTAATCAGGGGGGGCTCCTACAATGAGCAGTTCTTC,CSVVGGLIRGGSYNEQFF
TRBJ2-1,many,TRBD2,TRBV6-1,TGTGCCAGCAGTCACCCGGCCGGGACTAGCGGGGCCCTACGGGCCTACAATGAGCAGTTCTTC,CASSHPAGTSGALRAYNEQFF
TRBJ2-3,many,NA,TRBV13,TGTGCCAGCAGCTTAAAAGGGAGCACAGATACGCAGTATTTT,CASSLKGSTDTQYF
TRBJ2-2,NA,TRBD2,TRBV29-1,TGCAGCGTTGGGACTAGCGGGGTCACCGGGGAGCTGTTTTTT,CSVGTSGVTGELFF
TRBJ2-7,many,TRBD2,TRBV7-9,TGTGCCAGCAGCCGACCCCCTTTGGGCGGGGGGGCCGTCGAGCAGTACTTC,CASSRPPLGGGAVEQYF
TRBJ1-3,NA,TRBD1,TRBV12-3/TRBV12-4,TGTGCCAGCAGCCCAGCTGGGAGGGGGCTAAGTGGAAACACCATATATTTT,CASSPAGRGLSGNTIYF
TRBJ1-5,NA,NA,TRBV28,TGTGCCAGCAGTTTATGTTTCGTCCGATATAGCAATCAGCCCCAGCATTTT,CASSLCFVRYSNQPQHF
TRBJ2-7,few,NA,TRBV29-1,TGCAGCGTCTCTGGGGGGACCTACGAGCAGTACTTC,CSVSGGTYEQYF
TRBJ2-5,many,TRBD2,TRBV12-3/TRBV12-4,TGTGCCAGCAGTTTTTCTGAGCGGGGTTGGGAGACCCAGTACTTC,CASSFSERGWETQYF
TRBJ2-2,few,NA,TRBV7-9,TGTGCCAGCAGCGGCGGGGAGCTGTTTTTT,CASSGGELFF
TRBJ1-6,NA,NA,TRBV12-3/TRBV12-4,TGTGCCAGCAGTTCACGTGGGGGAAATTCACCCCTCCACTTT,CASSSRGGNSPLHF
TRBJ1-4,NA,NA,TRBV27,TGTGCCAGCAGTTTATCGCCCGGGGCTTTGAGGGAAAAACTGTTTTTT,CASSLSPGALREKLFF
TRBJ1-2,many,NA,TRBV5-1,TGCGCCAGCAGCTTGGTTCCGGAGAACTATGGCTACACCTTC,CASSLVPENYGYTF
TRBJ2-5,many,NA,TRBV5-4,TGTGCCAGCAGCTTCGGGGGTGGCCTTTACCAAGAGACCCAGTACTTC,CASSFGGGLYQETQYF
TRBJ1-6,few,NA,TRBV6-1,TGTGCCAGCAGTGAAGTCGGGAGCTCCTATAATTCACCCCTCCACTTT,CASSEVGSSYNSPLHF
TRBJ2-7,many,TRBD1,TRBV20-1,TGCAGTGCTAGGGGGGACAGGGTCTACGAGCAGTACTTC,CSARGDRVYEQYF
TRBJ2-3,many,NA,TRBV4-2,TGTGCCAGCAGCCAAGGAGGGCCAGGACCGGATACGCAGTATTTT,CASSQGGPGPDTQYF
TRBJ1-2,many,NA,TRBV28,TGTGCCAGCAGTCCTCCAGAGGACATTATAAGTCGCGACTATGGCTACACCTTC,CASSPPEDIISRDYGYTF
TRBJ2-3,many,TRBD1,TRBV6-1,TGTGCCAGCAGTGGACGACAGGGGACAGATACGCAGTATTTT,CASSGRQGTDTQYF
TRBJ1-1,many,NA,TRBV20-1,TGCAGTGCTACCCTTATTATGCGAGGCACTGAAGCTTTCTTT,CSATLIMRGTEAFF